This TCR beta chain was profiled in a study of T cell responses to AZD1222 COVID-19 vaccine. Repertoires were generated with immunoSEQ multiplex PCR, while TCRdb's copy carries only in-frame clones and drops some. The table includes over 100,000 clones, more than 80% detected once. This CDR3 is 16 amino acids long. Per germline, CDR1 LGHDT and CDR2 YNNKEL (reference sequence). V was clipped by 1 base and J by 6 bases; unmatched bases: 5. The source was peripheral blood, collected on day 0 of AZD1222 vaccination. The TCR sequence derives from an adult in good health. The chain employs TRBV3-1 (or the pseudogene TRBV3-2) and TRBJ2-2; 10 positions match TRBD2. CDR3 coding DNA: TGTGCCAGCAGCCAAGGGCTAGCGGGGGCCGCCGGGGAGCTGTTTTTT. It translates to CASSQGLAGAAGELFF.